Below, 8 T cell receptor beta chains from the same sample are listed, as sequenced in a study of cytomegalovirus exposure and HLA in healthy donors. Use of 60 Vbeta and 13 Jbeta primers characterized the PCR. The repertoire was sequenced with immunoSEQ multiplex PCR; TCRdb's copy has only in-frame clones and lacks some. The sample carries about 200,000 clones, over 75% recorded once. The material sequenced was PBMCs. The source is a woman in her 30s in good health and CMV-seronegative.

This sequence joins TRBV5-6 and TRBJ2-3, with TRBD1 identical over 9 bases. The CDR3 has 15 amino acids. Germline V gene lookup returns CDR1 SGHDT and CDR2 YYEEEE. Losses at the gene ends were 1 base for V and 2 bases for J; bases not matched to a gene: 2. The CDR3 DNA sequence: TGTGCCAGCAGCTTGTGGACAGGGGCCACAGATACGCAGTATTTT. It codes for CASSLWTGATDTQYF.

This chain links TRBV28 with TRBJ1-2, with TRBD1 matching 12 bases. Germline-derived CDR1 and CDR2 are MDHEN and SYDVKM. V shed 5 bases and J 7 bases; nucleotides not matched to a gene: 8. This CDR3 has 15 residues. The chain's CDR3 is CASSLGGQGACGYTF. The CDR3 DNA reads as TGTGCCAGCAGTCTCGGGGGACAGGGGGCGTGTGGCTACACCTTC.

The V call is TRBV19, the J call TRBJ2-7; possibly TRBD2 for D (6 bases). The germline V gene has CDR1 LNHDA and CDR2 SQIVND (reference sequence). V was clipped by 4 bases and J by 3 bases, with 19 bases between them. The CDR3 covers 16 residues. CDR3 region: CASSTFGTQRSYEQYF. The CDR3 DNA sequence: TGTGCCAGTAGTACCTTTGGGACTCAGAGAAGCTACGAGCAGTACTTC.

In DNA, the CDR3 is TGTGCCAGCAGTCGACAGGGTTATCGCAACGAGCAGTACTTC. As protein: CASSRQGYRNEQYF. V and J are TRBV27 and TRBJ2-7; TRBD1 aligns across 7 bases. The CDR3 runs to 14 residues. The V and J ends lost 5 bases and 5 bases, in that order; junction bases with no gene match: 9. Germline CDR1 is MNHEY and CDR2 is SMNVEV (reference sequence).

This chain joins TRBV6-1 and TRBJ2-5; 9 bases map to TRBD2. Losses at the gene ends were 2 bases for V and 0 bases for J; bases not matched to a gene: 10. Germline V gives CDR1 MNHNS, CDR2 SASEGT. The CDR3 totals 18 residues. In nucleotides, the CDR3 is TGTGCCAGCAGTGAACCCAGCGGGGGGCGCGGGTACCAAGAGACCCAGTACTTC. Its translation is CASSEPSGGRGYQETQYF.

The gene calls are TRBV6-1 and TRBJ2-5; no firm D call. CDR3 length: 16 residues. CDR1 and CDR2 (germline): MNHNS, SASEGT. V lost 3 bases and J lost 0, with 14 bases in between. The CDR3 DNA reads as TGTGCCAGCAGTGAGTCTGTTAGCCCGTACCAAGAGACCCAGTACTTC. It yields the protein CASSESVSPYQETQYF.

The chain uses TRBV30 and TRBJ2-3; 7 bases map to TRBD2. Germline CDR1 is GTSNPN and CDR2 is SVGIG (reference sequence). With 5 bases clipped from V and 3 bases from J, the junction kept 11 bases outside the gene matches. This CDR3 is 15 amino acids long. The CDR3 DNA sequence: TGTGCCTGGGGCGGCATCGGGACTATAACAGATACGCAGTATTTT. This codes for CAWGGIGTITDTQYF.

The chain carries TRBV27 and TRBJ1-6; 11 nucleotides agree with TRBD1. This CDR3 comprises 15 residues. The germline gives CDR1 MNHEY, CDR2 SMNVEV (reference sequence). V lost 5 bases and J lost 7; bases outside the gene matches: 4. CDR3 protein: CASSVGTGGNSPLHF. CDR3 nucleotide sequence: TGTGCCAGCAGTGTCGGGACAGGGGGGAATTCACCCCTCCACTTT.